This T cell receptor (beta chain) was sequenced during a study of blood T cells in healthy people across ages. A second PCR of roughly 6 to 12 cycles used a sample-barcoded 5' primer and a J-beta primer mix. Each CDR3 protein is one row after TCRdb ran MiXCR on the 5' RACE reads. Here the sample spans 1.2 million to 1.5 million distinct CDR3 sequences, roughly 40% being singletons. The ends were cut back, 3 bases at V and 8 bases at J, with 20 bases in the middle. CDR3 length: 16 amino acids. The germline CDR1 and CDR2 sequences are SEHNR and FQNEAQ (reference sequence). The specimen was blood. V and J are TRBV7-9 and TRBJ2-1, with D perhaps matching TRBD2 (5 bases). This TCR came from a woman aged 18 to 35 in good health. The CDR3 protein is CASSFHDRGDYDEQFF. The CDR3, as DNA: TGTGCCAGCAGCTTCCACGACCGGGGAGATTACGATGAGCAGTTCTTC.